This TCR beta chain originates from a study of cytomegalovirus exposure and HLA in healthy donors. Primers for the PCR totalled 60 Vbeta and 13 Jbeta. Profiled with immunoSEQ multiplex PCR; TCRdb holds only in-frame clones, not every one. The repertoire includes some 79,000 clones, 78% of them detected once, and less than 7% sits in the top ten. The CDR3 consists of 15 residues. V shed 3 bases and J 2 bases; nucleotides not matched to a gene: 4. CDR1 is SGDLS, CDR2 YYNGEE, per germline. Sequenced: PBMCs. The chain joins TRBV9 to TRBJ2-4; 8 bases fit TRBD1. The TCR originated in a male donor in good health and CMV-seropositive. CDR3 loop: CASSARTGPKNIQYF. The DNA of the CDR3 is TGTGCCAGCAGCGCAAGGACAGGGCCCAAAAACATTCAGTACTTC.